This T cell receptor beta chain is from a study of cytomegalovirus exposure and HLA in healthy donors. Study-wide results and limits: TCR beta chain V- and J-gene trimming was linked, in a later analysis, to a missense variant in DCLRE1C. 16,951 TCR beta sequences were associated with HLA alleles at 0.05 false discovery rate in a later analysis. Later work found most CMV-associated TCR beta chains apparently HLA-restricted.

Nominally healthy donors were sampled, though unrecorded immune exposures were likely. For this clone: Its antigen is currently unknown.

The PCR ran on 60 Vbeta and 13 Jbeta primers. Repertoires were generated with immunoSEQ multiplex PCR, while TCRdb's copy carries only in-frame clones and drops some. Its clone listing holds about 64,000 clones. CDR1 SGHRS and CDR2 YFSETQ come from the germline V gene. V dropped 4 bases and J dropped 5; count of bases not matched to a gene: 5. The CDR3 totals 14 residues. The chain links TRBV5-1 to TRBJ1-2; 10 bases fit TRBD1. Material for sequencing was PBMCs. The receptor comes from a woman aged 18-29 years in good health and CMV-seronegative. Written as DNA, the CDR3 is TGCGCCAGCAGCCCCGGACAGGGGGATTATGGCTACACCTTC. It is translated as CASSPGQGDYGYTF.